This T cell receptor beta chain was obtained from a study of T-cell memory formation after mild COVID-19. Findings and limits, study-wide: Cross-reactive memory appears to have joined, as suggested by some responding clones showing up in pre-infection memory. Chiefly within CM and EM were the contracting CD4+ clones; CD8+ ones were within EMRA.

The CDR3 sequence is 14 residues long. The V gene lost 4 bases and the J gene lost 4 bases, with 15 bases spanning the gap. The germline V gene encodes CDR1 DFQATT and CDR2 SNEGSKA (reference sequence). This clonotype was recorded once. Antigen: not known. Sample barcodes and UMIs were carried by the TCR alpha and TCR beta cDNA libraries that 5'RACE generated with constant-segment primers. TCRdb re-analysed the 5' RACE reads in MiXCR, keeping a single row per CDR3 protein. The table has 250,000 to 300,000 distinct CDR3 sequences, roughly 17% seen once. The sample taken for sequencing was PBMCs or a T cell subset sorted from them (not recorded which). This rearrangement joins TRBV20-1 to TRBJ2-3; the D gene is possibly TRBD1 (5 bases). This sequence was found in a man aged 18 to 30 who had mild COVID-19 (a few samples of this study predate the infection). Cell type and time point are not known. The CDR3 nucleotides read TGCAGTGCTACCCTCGTAGTGGGGCCAGATACGCAGTATTTT. Protein: CSATLVVGPDTQYF.